This T cell receptor beta chain originates from a study of post-analysis software for immune sequencing data. About the study: Both relapsing-remitting and secondary progressive multiple sclerosis featured among the disease courses, as did progressive-relapsing multiple sclerosis. Broader study findings: Co-batched samples clustered tightly together by F measure. Comparison with controls showed significantly lower normalized Chao1 diversity in multiple sclerosis patients. Patients used a handful of TRBV segments, including TRBV5-6, TRBV5-1 and TRBV20-1, more often than controls.

A remark on this clonotype: Its antigen is not known.

The TCR beta cDNA libraries carried unique molecular identifiers. T cells numbering about 0.85 to 11 million yielded some 500,000 cDNA molecules. TCRdb used MiXCR to reprocess the PCR reads, holding one entry per CDR3 protein. The table has around 700,000 distinct CDR3 sequences, 59% seen once. The V gene's germline CDR1 is SGHAT and CDR2 FQNNGV. Deletions cut 3 bases from V and 10 bases from J, with 10 bases between. CDR3 size: 12 residues. The chain couples TRBV11-2 to TRBJ2-1; D is possibly TRBD1 (5 bases). The TCR sequence derives from a girl aged 2 to 10 with multiple sclerosis. Sequenced material: blood. CDR3 region: CASSFQAGEQFF. CDR3 in DNA: TGTGCCAGCAGCTTCCAAGCAGGGGAGCAGTTCTTC.